This is a list of T cell receptor beta chains from one sample in a study of cytomegalovirus exposure and HLA in healthy donors. Profiling relied on immunoSEQ multiplex PCR, and the TCRdb table lists in-frame clones only, not all of them. The table has about 40,000 clones, 66% seen once. Sequencing was performed on PBMCs. These receptors were taken from a man between 45 and 60 years old in good health and CMV-seropositive. CDR3s leave out the opening cysteine and the closing phenylalanine or tryptophan. Some rows mark clone size as missing; the rest say once, few, many or name a class of expanded clone.

V: TRBV29-1; size: NA; CDR3: SVWGLSRDPDTQY
V: TRBV29-1; size: NA; CDR3: SAVKGTGGGYT
V: TRBV5-4; size: NA; CDR3: ASSLTRWADTQY
V: TRBV5-1; size: few; CDR3: ASSSNKDTQY
V: TRBV28; size: few; CDR3: ASTTGFDYNSPLH
V: TRBV9; size: few; CDR3: ASSAERTGANVLT
V: TRBV11-2; size: NA; CDR3: ASSLTTVTGELF
V: TRBV9; size: NA; CDR3: ASSKRPILGDSSGNTIY
V: TRBV10-2; size: few; CDR3: ASSVRPQGGEAF
V: TRBV27; size: few; CDR3: ASSYQETQY
V: TRBV7-2; size: NA; CDR3: ASSLLAGEGYEQY
V: TRBV5-4; size: once; CDR3: ASSRGQYQETQY
V: TRBV6-5; size: once; CDR3: ASAGGGTNEKLF
V: TRBV7-2; size: few; CDR3: ASSLDSGVSYNEQF
V: TRBV7-7; size: NA; CDR3: ASSPGLAGAEDTQY
V: TRBV28; size: NA; CDR3: ASGAVGGVDGEKLF
V: TRBV5-4; size: few; CDR3: ASINQGSRGYGYT
V: TRBV15; size: NA; CDR3: ATSRDRVGNTIY
V: TRBV30; size: NA; CDR3: AWSGTYGYT
V: TRBV14; size: NA; CDR3: ASSPLSGTYGYT
V: TRBV6-6; size: few; CDR3: ASSYSWGPNTGELF
V: TRBV11-3; size: NA; CDR3: ASSQGASTDTQY
V: TRBV4-2; size: large; CDR3: ASSQGLWGDEQF
V: TRBV19; size: NA; CDR3: ASRRFRGADEQF
V: TRBV6-5; size: NA; CDR3: ASRRTESTDTQY
V: TRBV2; size: few; CDR3: ASSPDREETQY
V: TRBV28; size: NA; CDR3: ASSRADISYEQY
V: TRBV4-3; size: NA; CDR3: ASSQEQGADYGYT
V: TRBV13; size: many; CDR3: ASSLIAGELF
V: TRBV6-1; size: few; CDR3: ASSEARHDYGYT
V: TRBV2; size: NA; CDR3: ASRRTSGEETQY
V: TRBV11-2; size: once; CDR3: ASSNRQGNEKLF
V: TRBV4-3; size: NA; CDR3: ASSQGDRENYGYT
V: TRBV18; size: NA; CDR3: ASSQTDRAEQY
V: TRBV7-9; size: NA; CDR3: ASSPTKGETQY
V: TRBV10-3; size: NA; CDR3: AISDTYTEAF
V: TRBV4-2; size: NA; CDR3: ASSQGYGSSYNEQF
V: TRBV6-5; size: few; CDR3: ASSYYPGVMNTEAF
V: TRBV9; size: once; CDR3: ASSVAGQGDSFAYEQY
V: TRBV5-4; size: NA; CDR3: ASSSGQGIDYGYT
V: TRBV25-1; size: NA; CDR3: ASSVPGQMNTEAF
V: TRBV9; size: few; CDR3: ASSVEGTETGNTIY
V: TRBV6-5; size: NA; CDR3: ASSYDSGTGELF
V: TRBV10-3; size: NA; CDR3: ATSSTSGGKEPKETQY
V: TRBV28; size: NA; CDR3: ASSLRDRAGWVEKLF
V: TRBV5-4; size: NA; CDR3: ASSNDRGNNSPLH
V: TRBV5-1; size: NA; CDR3: ASSLGLAGAPGRETQY
V: TRBV6-1; size: many; CDR3: ASSAPSGGRPYEQY
V: TRBV5-4; size: NA; CDR3: ASSSVAVETQY
V: TRBV11-2; size: NA; CDR3: ASSLGQDRFLGYEQY
V: TRBV25-1; size: NA; CDR3: ASRTTRDFVDTQY
V: TRBV2; size: few; CDR3: ASSWTGKEKLF
V: TRBV18; size: many; CDR3: ASSPPTESYGYT
V: TRBV7-6; size: few; CDR3: ASSLHLASGETGTQY
V: TRBV6-1; size: NA; CDR3: ASTTSGFRYEQY